Following are 15 T cell receptor beta chains from one sample sequenced in a study of shared clonotypes between healthy human individuals. Only in-frame clones appear in the TCRdb table, and some are missing; sequencing was by immunoSEQ multiplex PCR. The sample includes about 690,000 clones, roughly 91% of them seen just once. Sample: memory CD8+ T cells from PBMCs. Subset indicated: CD45RO+ cells pooled with CCR7-negative TemRA cells. Receptors originate from a man between 18 and 29 years old in good health. Some clones in this sample may be carry-over from other donors' samples.

The chain links TRBV7-9 to TRBJ1-1; 7 bases fit TRBD1. V dropped 5 bases and J dropped 2; count of bases not matched to a gene: 14. The length of the CDR3 is 17 residues. The germline CDR1 and CDR2 sequences are SEHNR and FQNEAQ (reference sequence). In DNA form, the CDR3 reads TGTGCCAGCAGCCAGGCCCCGACAGGGTTACTCAACACTGAAGCTTTCTTT. It yields the protein CASSQAPTGLLNTEAFF. The variable domain in full, with the rest retrieved from reference TRBV7-9 and TRBJ1-1, is DTGVSQNPRHKITKRGQNVTFRCDPISEHNRLYWYRQTLGQGPEFLTYFQNEAQLEKSRLLSDRFSAERPKGSFSTLEIQRTEQGDSAMYLCASSQAPTGLLNTEAFFGQGTRLTVV.

The chain couples TRBV7-9 to TRBJ2-7; maybe TRBD2 (5 bases). Germline lookup yields CDR1 SEHNR and CDR2 FQNEAQ (reference sequence). This CDR3 has 15 residues. V was trimmed by 0 bases and J by 5 bases, leaving 14 bases between them. CDR3 nucleotide sequence: TGTGCCAGCAGCTTAGCGGTTAGCCTCGGGAACGAGCAGTACTTC. Residues: CASSLAVSLGNEQYF.

This chain links TRBV15 with TRBJ1-4, with D perhaps TRBD1 (5 bases). Trimming took 3 bases from V and 7 from J, leaving 18 bases between them. Germline V gene data show CDR1 as LNHNV and CDR2 as YYDKDF (reference sequence). The CDR3 is 16 amino acids. The CDR3 DNA sequence: TGTGCCACCAGCAGGGTTTTCCAGGGTCCGCGTGAAAAACTGTTTTTT. This encodes CATSRVFQGPREKLFF.

The genes are TRBV5-8 and TRBJ2-7, with D perhaps matching TRBD1 (5 bases). The germline V and J ends were trimmed by 5 bases and 4 bases, with 10 bases remaining between them. This CDR3 region has 12 residues. Germline V gene lookup returns CDR1 SGHTS and CDR2 YDEGEE. CDR3 coding DNA: TGTGCCAGCAGACCAGCAGGGTACGAGCAGTACTTC. Translated, it gives CASRPAGYEQYF. Drawing the rest from reference TRBV5-8 and TRBJ2-7, the complete variable domain is EAGVTQSPTHLIKTRGQQATLRCSPISGHTSVYWYQQALGLGLQFLLWYDEGEERNRGNFPPRFSGRQFPNYSSELNVNALELEDSALYLCASRPAGYEQYFGPGTRLTVT.

This clone came up once. The chain couples TRBV7-8 to TRBJ2-7, with D uncertain. The germline V and J ends were trimmed by 4 bases and 4 bases, with 5 bases remaining between them. Germline CDR1 reads SGHVS; CDR2 reads FQNEAQ. This CDR3 has 11 residues. The CDR3 loop reads CASSWGYEQYF. As DNA, the CDR3 is TGTGCCAGCAGCTGGGGATACGAGCAGTACTTC. Full variable domain (remainder filled in from reference TRBV7-8 and TRBJ2-7): GAGVSQSPRYKVAKRGQDVALRCDPISGHVSLFWYQQALGQGPEFLTYFQNEAQLDKSGLPSDRFFAERPEGSVSTLKIQRTQQEDSAVYLCASSWGYEQYFGPGTRLTVT.

This chain links TRBV10-2 with TRBJ2-7, with 9 bases aligning to TRBD2. V trimming: 3 bases; J trimming: 3 bases; junction bases outside the gene matches: 6. The CDR3 totals 15 residues. Germline V gives CDR1 WSHSY, CDR2 SAAADI. The CDR3 spells CASSEGLAGVYEQYF. In DNA, the CDR3 is TGCGCCAGCAGTGAAGGGTTAGCGGGGGTCTACGAGCAGTACTTC.

The chain is built from TRBV27 and TRBJ2-7; 9 bases align to TRBD1. This CDR3 comprises 18 residues. Germline CDR1 MNHEY, CDR2 SMNVEV (reference sequence). J lost 3 bases, V lost 2 bases, and 14 bases had no gene match. CDR3 amino acids: CASSLLPLPGTGHYEQYF. The CDR3 DNA is TGTGCCAGCAGTTTACTACCTTTACCCGGGACAGGGCACTACGAGCAGTACTTC.

This chain uses TRBV27 with TRBJ1-1, with D possibly TRBD1 on 6 matching bases. This CDR3 spans 14 amino acids. Germline CDR1 is MNHEY and CDR2 is SMNVEV (reference sequence). With 5 bases removed from V and 4 bases from J, the gap between germline ends came to 14 bases. The CDR3, as DNA: TGTGCCAGCAGTGTCGGTGGGGGGCCCACTGAAGCTTTCTTT. The encoded protein is CASSVGGGPTEAFF.

The chain joins TRBV15 to TRBJ2-1; 10 bases align to TRBD2. The CDR3 has 15 residues. The trim removed 4 bases at V and 4 bases at J, leaving 4 bases unmatched. Germline values: CDR1 LNHNV, CDR2 YYDKDF (reference sequence). As DNA, the CDR3 is TGTGCCACCAGCACAGGACTAGCGGAATACAATGAGCAGTTCTTC. Protein: CATSTGLAEYNEQFF.

In its sample, this clone was seen a few times. J is TRBJ1-4 and V is TRBV4-1, with a tentative D call TRBD1 (6 bases). V shed 3 bases and J shed 6 bases, with 14 bases lying between them. This CDR3 region has 15 residues. CDR1 is MGHRA and CDR2 is YSYEKL in the germline V gene. The CDR3 here is CASSQTQGTHEKLFF. The CDR3 bases are TGCGCCAGCAGCCAGACACAGGGAACCCATGAAAAACTGTTTTTT.

The chain recombines TRBV28 with TRBJ1-3; the D is unclear. Germline values: CDR1 MDHEN, CDR2 SYDVKM. V lost 6 bases, J lost 6 bases, and 18 bases lay in between. The CDR3 extends over 15 amino acids. The CDR3: CASSLASQNSNTIYF. The CDR3 coding sequence is TGTGCCAGCAGCTTGGCGAGCCAAAACTCAAACACCATATATTTT.

The chain couples TRBV4-2 to TRBJ2-1; D is perhaps TRBD2 (7 bases). V lost 0 bases, J lost 3 bases, and 21 bases lay in between. The CDR3 is made up of 19 amino acids. Germline lookup yields CDR1 LGHNA and CDR2 YNFKEQ. CDR3 DNA: TGTGCCAGCAGCCAAGAGTGGGGGGGGCACGGGGATATCTACAATGAGCAGTTCTTC. Protein sequence: CASSQEWGGHGDIYNEQFF.

The chain combines TRBV15 with TRBJ1-2, with D possibly matching TRBD1 (6 bases). Germline V lookup: CDR1 LNHNV, CDR2 YYDKDF (reference sequence). V was pared by 4 bases and J by 8 bases, with 17 bases between. The CDR3 has 14 residues. CDR3 coding DNA: TGTGCCACCAGCACACCTGTCACAGGGAAGGGCTACACCTTC. Amino acids: CATSTPVTGKGYTF.

The V call is TRBV10-2, the J call TRBJ2-7; D is undetermined. This CDR3 is 10 amino acids long. The germline CDR1 and CDR2 sequences are WSHSY and SAAADI. V was pared by 5 bases and J by 5 bases, with 4 bases between. As DNA, the CDR3 is TGCGCCAGCAGTAGCAACGAGCAGTACTTC. Its translation is CASSSNEQYF.

The chain combines TRBV27 with TRBJ1-5, with a tentative D call TRBD1 (5 bases). This CDR3 contains 14 residues. CDR1 is MNHEY and CDR2 is SMNVEV in the germline V gene (reference sequence). The V end lost 3 bases, the J end lost 6 bases, and 12 bases lay between the germline ends. The CDR3 is CASSFKWGVQPQHF. For the CDR3, the DNA is TGTGCCAGCAGTTTTAAATGGGGGGTTCAGCCCCAGCATTTT.